The clone carrying this T cell receptor beta chain was seen repeatedly, ten times or more. Its antigen is still unknown. These data originate in a study of identical twins. The CDR3 length is 15 residues. Trimming stripped 7 bases from V and 0 bases from J, with 13 bases between. Overall study findings and caveats: Modelling underestimated the level of out-of-frame TCR alpha sharing observed in monozygotic twins. Cord blood's abundant beta clonotypes had fewer insertions, unlike memory repertoires.

A universal primer site was added by template switching, and unique molecular identifiers were carried by the cDNA. TCRdb analysed the 5' RACE reads with MiXCR anew, one entry per CDR3 protein. The sample lists around 100,000 distinct CDR3 sequences; just under 6% were seen once. This rearrangement joins TRBV12-3 or TRBV12-4 to TRBJ2-1; the D gene is possibly TRBD2 (5 bases). This receptor was taken from a woman aged 45-60 years in good health. What was sequenced was memory T cells sorted from blood. CDR3 DNA sequence: TGTGCCAGCACCGGACTGGATAGCTCCTACAATGAGCAGTTCTTC. The encoded protein is CASTGLDSSYNEQFF.